The 15 T cell receptor beta chains below were found in one sample sequenced in a study of neurological immune-mediated disorders (dated by TCRdb to about 2019). Library method: 5' RACE. The sequencer listed for this sample is Illumina HiSeq 2500. TCRdb passed the public sequencing reads through fastp at Q25 and MiXCR, retaining productive beta sequences. Each entry merges the rows of one CDR3 protein and shows their most common DNA and genes. The sample table records 60,000 to 70,000 distinct CDR3 sequences; about 5.2% of these occur just once. Of the sample, about 6% is held by the ten largest clones. The sequenced material came from PBMCs. Every receptor here comes from a human donor with multiple sclerosis. The donor label of this sample is uncertain.

CDR3 in amino acids: CSAREMFYAVGPETQYF. Written as DNA, the CDR3 is TGCAGTGCTAGAGAAATGTTCTATGCGGTGGGTCCGGAGACCCAGTACTTC. The genes are TRBV20-1 and TRBJ2-5; D call uncertain. This CDR3 contains 17 residues. Germline V gives CDR1 DFQATT, CDR2 SNEGSKA (reference sequence). V was clipped by 0 bases and J by 5 bases, with 22 bases between them.

As to this clonotype: A much larger clone lies one base from this, so it may be a read error. The V and J genes are TRBV10-2 and TRBJ2-7; 9 bases align to TRBD1. Germline values: CDR1 WSHSY, CDR2 SAAADI. V dropped 6 bases and J dropped 0; count of bases not matched to a gene: 9. The CDR3 consists of 16 residues. CDR3 sequence: CASRSLGTGLSYEQYF. As DNA, the CDR3 is TGCGCCAGCAGGTCCCTCGGGACAGGGCTCTCCTACGAGCAGTACTTC.

The table lists this clonotype with many counts. V and J are TRBV4-2 and TRBJ1-6; possibly TRBD1 for D (5 bases). V was shortened by 0 bases and J by 9 bases, with 15 bases between the two germline ends. CDR1 is LGHNA, CDR2 YNFKEQ, per germline. The CDR3 contains 16 residues. The CDR3 nucleotides read TGTGCCAGCAGCCAAGAAGAGGTAGGGGCTCGTTCACCCCTCCACTTT. As protein: CASSQEEVGARSPLHF.

By share of the sample, this clonotype is medium-sized (0.01 to 0.1%). The chain joins TRBV24-1 to TRBJ2-3; D is possibly TRBD1 or TRBD2 (6 bases each). The V gene lost 5 bases and the J gene lost 2 bases, with 10 bases spanning the gap. The CDR3 runs 14 residues. Germline CDR1 reads KGHDR; CDR2 reads SFDVKD. The CDR3, as DNA: TGTGCCACCAGTGGCCGGGGGCCCACAGATACGCAGTATTTT. This sequence encodes CATSGRGPTDTQYF.

This clonotype was seen ten or more times. The J gene is TRBJ1-2, the V gene TRBV6-1; no clear D gene. CDR3 size: 11 residues. V was pared by 0 bases and J by 7 bases, with 3 bases between. Germline V gives CDR1 MNHNS, CDR2 SASEGT. The CDR3 here is CASSEAGGYTF. The CDR3 DNA is TGTGCCAGCAGTGAAGCAGGTGGCTACACCTTC.

This clonotype was picked up many times. The V and J genes are TRBV2 and TRBJ2-3; 9 bases line up with TRBD1. Losses at the gene ends were 8 bases for V and 0 bases for J; bases not matched to a gene: 12. The CDR3 has 17 amino acids. The germline V gene has CDR1 SNHLY and CDR2 FYNNEI. The CDR3, as DNA: TGTGCCAGCTGGGACACAGGGGGCTGGGATAGCACAGATACGCAGTATTTT. This gives the protein CASWDTGGWDSTDTQYF.

This clonotype occurred many times. V usage is TRBV20-1 and J usage is TRBJ2-7; D perhaps matches TRBD1 (5 bases). Germline CDR1 reads DFQATT; CDR2 reads SNEGSKA (reference sequence). Trimming took 6 bases from V and 5 from J, leaving 17 bases between them. This CDR3 region has 13 residues. The CDR3 coding sequence is TGCAGTGCCCCGCCCGCAGGGTTCCACGAGCAGTACTTC. Protein product: CSAPPAGFHEQYF.

The V gene is TRBV14, the J gene TRBJ2-2; D remains unclear. The CDR3 loop spans 15 amino acids. Germline lookup yields CDR1 SGHDN and CDR2 FVKESK. Trimming pared 3 bases from V and 1 base from J, leaving 9 bases between. The CDR3 loop reads CASSHLTRNTGELFF. CDR3 DNA sequence: TGTGCCAGCAGCCACCTTACACGGAACACCGGGGAGCTGTTTTTT.

This clonotype came up many times. The chain is built from TRBV6-5 and TRBJ2-2, with 7 bases lining up with TRBD1. The CDR3 has 15 amino acids. Germline values: CDR1 MNHEY, CDR2 SVGAGI. Unmatched junction bases numbered 0, after V lost 2 bases and J lost 0 bases. The CDR3 coding sequence is TGTGCCAGCAGTTACAGGGGGCCGAACACCGGGGAGCTGTTTTTT. Translating it yields CASSYRGPNTGELFF.

This clonotype was seen at least ten times. This chain links TRBV12-3 or TRBV12-4 with TRBJ2-5, with 8 bases matching TRBD2. The ends lost 11 bases at V and 2 bases at J; junction bases unmatched: 10. This CDR3 is built from 14 residues. The CDR3 spells CASSRAGGQETQYF. CDR3 coding DNA: TGTGCCTCTTCCCGTGCGGGGGGACAAGAGACCCAGTACTTC.

This clonotype was observed many times. The chain is built from TRBV5-5 and TRBJ2-4; D is possibly TRBD1 (6 bases). V gave up 4 bases and J gave up 6 bases, with 14 bases separating them. The CDR3 is made up of 14 amino acids. The germline CDR1 and CDR2 sequences are SGHKS and YYEKEE (reference sequence). CDR3 loop: CASSIRQAGNIQYF. The DNA for the CDR3 is TGTGCCAGCAGCATAAGACAGGCGGGAAACATTCAGTACTTC. Together with reference TRBV5-5 and TRBJ2-4, the CDR3 gives the full variable domain: DAGVTQSPTHLIKTRGQQVTLRCSPISGHKSVSWYQQVLGQGPQFIFQYYEKEERGRGNFPDRFSARQFPNYSSELNVNALLLGDSALYLCASSIRQAGNIQYFGAGTRLSVL.

This clonotype has ten or more counts. The chain uses TRBV7-2 and TRBJ2-3; D is perhaps TRBD1 (6 bases). CDR3 length equals 14 residues. V was clipped by 5 bases and J by 2 bases, with 11 bases between them. CDR1 is SGHTA and CDR2 is FQGNSA in the germline V gene. DNA for the CDR3: TGTGCCAGCAGCCCGACAGGTTTCACAGATACGCAGTATTTT. It yields the protein CASSPTGFTDTQYF.

In its sample, this clonotype was seen many times. V usage is TRBV2 and J usage is TRBJ1-1; TRBD1 matches at 9 bases. CDR3 length: 15 amino acids. The ends lost 1 base at V and 6 bases at J; junction bases unmatched: 6. Germline V lookup: CDR1 SNHLY, CDR2 FYNNEI. CDR3 amino acids: CASSEGLQGAAEAFF. The CDR3 coding sequence is TGTGCCAGCAGTGAAGGTTTACAGGGGGCTGCTGAAGCTTTCTTT.

This clonotype was found many times. V usage is TRBV7-9 and J usage is TRBJ1-5; 12 nucleotides line up with TRBD1. The CDR3 has 17 amino acids. Germline V gene lookup returns CDR1 SEHNR and CDR2 FQNEAQ (reference sequence). V dropped 5 bases and J dropped 5; count of bases not matched to a gene: 10. CDR3: CASSPGTGGRLDQPQHF. The CDR3 DNA reads TGTGCCAGCAGCCCCGGGACAGGGGGCCGTTTGGATCAGCCCCAGCATTTT. The full variable domain, in which reference TRBV7-9 and TRBJ1-5 provide the parts outside the CDR3, is DTGVSQNPRHKITKRGQNVTFRCDPISEHNRLYWYRQTLGQGPEFLTYFQNEAQLEKSRLLSDRFSAERPKGSFSTLEIQRTEQGDSAMYLCASSPGTGGRLDQPQHFGDGTRLSIL.

This clonotype was recorded many times. The chain's CDR3 is CSVRQGNTEAFF. CDR3 DNA sequence: TGCAGCGTACGACAGGGGAACACTGAAGCTTTCTTT. This chain links TRBV29-1 with TRBJ1-1; TRBD1 aligns across 7 bases. This CDR3 comprises 12 residues. CDR1 SQVTM and CDR2 ANQGSEA come from the germline V gene. Trimming took 6 bases from V and 1 from J; bases not matched to a gene: 2.